A single T cell receptor (beta chain) is shown here with its context. Its antigen is not known. Sequencing used immunoSEQ multiplex PCR; TCRdb keeps in-frame clones, though not all of them. The data hold 1.4 million or so clones, with roughly 98.5% observed a single time. This record comes from a study of shared clonotypes between healthy human individuals. Study results and limitations: Clonotypes that were shared across four donors made up around 5% of naive CD4 clonotypes. Unshared clonotypes carried lower generation probabilities than those common to all four donors. What naive subsets generally showed was a larger estimated richness than memory subsets showed. It was anticipated that sequencing depth would influence how many clonotypes donors shared.

The V gene's germline CDR1 is KGHSH and CDR2 LQKENI. The CDR3 is 13 residues long. V dropped 4 bases and J dropped 9 bases, with 15 bases sitting between them. The source is a man in his thirties or forties in good health. Input material: naive CD4+ T cells sorted from blood. As to subset: CD45RA+ positively selected. The V call is TRBV18, the J call TRBJ2-5; a weak D match, TRBD1 (6 bases). The CDR3 protein is CASSQGQLTAQYF. In DNA form, the CDR3 reads TGTGCCAGCTCACAAGGACAGCTGACGGCCCAGTACTTC.